Listed here are 10 T cell receptor beta chains from one sample, sequenced in a study of shared clonotypes between healthy human individuals. Libraries were prepared by immunoSEQ multiplex PCR; TCRdb keeps only in-frame clonotypes and omits some of them. Here the sample spans 600,000 to 750,000 clones, about 92% being singletons. The sequencing sample was made of memory CD8+ T cells from PBMCs. Subset denoted: CD45RO+ cells pooled with CCR7-negative TemRA cells. The receptor source for this set is a man between 18 and 35 years old in good health. Some clones in this sample may be carry-over from other donors' samples.

The chain links TRBV15 to TRBJ2-7; 13 nucleotides align to TRBD2. V shed 0 bases, J shed 6 bases, and the junction held 5 bases outside the gene matches. The CDR3 sequence is 16 residues long. Germline values: CDR1 LNHNV, CDR2 YYDKDF (reference sequence). CDR3 amino acids: CATSRDRGLAGSEQYF. Here the CDR3 DNA reads TGTGCCACCAGCAGAGATCGGGGACTAGCGGGAAGCGAGCAGTACTTC.

The V gene is TRBV28, the J gene TRBJ2-1; D call uncertain. Germline loops: CDR1 MDHEN, CDR2 SYDVKM. Deletions cut 5 bases from V and 0 bases from J, with 2 bases between. The CDR3 contains 12 residues. CDR3 protein: CASSPSYNEQFF. The CDR3 nucleotides read TGTGCCAGCAGTCCCTCCTACAATGAGCAGTTCTTC.

This clone showed up just once. The CDR3 DNA sequence: TGTGCCAGCCGTCGGGGGAGAAATTACAATGAGCAGTTCTTC. Its protein product is CASRRGRNYNEQFF. This chain uses TRBV11-1 with TRBJ2-1, with D possibly matching TRBD2 (6 bases). Germline V gene lookup returns CDR1 SGHAT and CDR2 FQDESV (reference sequence). This CDR3 region has 14 residues. With 8 bases removed from V and 4 bases from J, the gap between germline ends came to 15 bases.

The chain carries TRBV7-2 and TRBJ2-7; 7 bases align to TRBD2. The V segment lost 1 base and the J segment 2 bases; nucleotides outside the gene matches: 5. The germline V gene has CDR1 SGHTA and CDR2 FQGNSA. CDR3 size: 15 residues. The CDR3: CASSLGGSGAYEQYF. CDR3 coding DNA: TGTGCCAGCAGCTTAGGCGGGAGTGGAGCCTACGAGCAGTACTTC.

The chain recombines TRBV10-3 with TRBJ1-2; D may be TRBD1 (5 bases). This CDR3 has 13 residues. CDR1 ENHRY and CDR2 SYGVKD come from the germline V gene. The ends were cut back, 5 bases at V and 8 bases at J, with 15 bases in the middle. The CDR3 region is CAISQGVTGGYTF. CDR3 DNA sequence: TGTGCCATCAGTCAGGGAGTTACGGGAGGCTACACCTTC.

The chain couples TRBV28 to TRBJ2-1; weak D call: TRBD1 (6 bases). This CDR3 is built from 18 residues. Trimming pared 3 bases from V and 4 bases from J, leaving 22 bases between. In germline, CDR1 is MDHEN, CDR2 SYDVKM. The CDR3 nucleotides are TGTGCCAGCAGTTTTACCCGGGACATCCTTCCACCTTACAATGAGCAGTTCTTC. It codes for CASSFTRDILPPYNEQFF.

This chain connects TRBV28 to TRBJ1-2; 8 positions match TRBD1. The CDR3 spans 17 residues. Germline values: CDR1 MDHEN, CDR2 SYDVKM. The V segment lost 6 bases and the J segment 5 bases; nucleotides outside the gene matches: 17. This CDR3 is CASSSKHRTGHRYGYTF. Written as DNA, the CDR3 is TGTGCCAGCAGCTCGAAACACCGGACAGGGCATCGGTATGGCTACACCTTC.

V is TRBV7-8 and J is TRBJ2-7, with 8 bases identical to TRBD1. CDR1 is SGHVS and CDR2 is FQNEAQ in the germline V gene. The CDR3 contains 14 residues. Trimming cost V 5 bases and J 6 bases; bases outside gene matches: 9. CDR3: CASSHVDREVEQYF. The CDR3 nucleotides read TGTGCCAGCAGCCACGTGGACAGGGAAGTCGAGCAGTACTTC.

V and J are TRBV5-6 and TRBJ1-1; a weak D match, TRBD1 (5 bases). CDR1 and CDR2 (germline): SGHDT, YYEEEE. CDR3 size: 14 residues. V was shortened by 3 bases and J by 5 bases, with 14 bases between the two germline ends. The CDR3 DNA sequence: TGTGCCAGCAGCTGGGCAGGGACTAGGACTGAAGCTTTCTTT. Translating it yields CASSWAGTRTEAFF.

This rearrangement joins TRBV10-3 to TRBJ2-2; D not resolved. CDR3 size: 13 residues. CDR1 and CDR2 (germline): ENHRY, SYGVKD. The germline V and J ends were trimmed by 9 bases and 7 bases, with 15 bases remaining between them. The CDR3 DNA is TGTGCCATTAGGACCGAAGTTGGCGGGGAGCTGTTTTTT. Translation gives CAIRTEVGGELFF.